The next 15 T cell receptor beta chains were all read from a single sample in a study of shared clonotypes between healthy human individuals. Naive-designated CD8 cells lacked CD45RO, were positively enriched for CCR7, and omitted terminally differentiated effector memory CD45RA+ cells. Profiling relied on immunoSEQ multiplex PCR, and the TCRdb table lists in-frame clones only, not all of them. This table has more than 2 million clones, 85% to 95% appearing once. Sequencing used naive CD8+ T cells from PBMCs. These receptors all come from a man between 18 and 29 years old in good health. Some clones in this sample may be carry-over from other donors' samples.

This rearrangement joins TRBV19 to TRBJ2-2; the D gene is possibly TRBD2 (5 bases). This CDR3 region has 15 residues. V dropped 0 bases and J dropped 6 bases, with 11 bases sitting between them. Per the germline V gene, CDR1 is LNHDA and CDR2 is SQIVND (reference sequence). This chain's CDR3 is CASSIERRIAGELFF. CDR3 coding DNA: TGTGCCAGTAGTATAGAGCGGAGGATAGCCGGGGAGCTGTTTTTT.

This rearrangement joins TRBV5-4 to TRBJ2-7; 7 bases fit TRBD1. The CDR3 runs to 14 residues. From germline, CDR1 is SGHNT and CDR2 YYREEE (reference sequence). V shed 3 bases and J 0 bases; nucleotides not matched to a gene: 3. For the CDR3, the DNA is TGTGCCAGCAGCTCGGACAGGTACTCCTACGAGCAGTACTTC. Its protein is CASSSDRYSYEQYF.

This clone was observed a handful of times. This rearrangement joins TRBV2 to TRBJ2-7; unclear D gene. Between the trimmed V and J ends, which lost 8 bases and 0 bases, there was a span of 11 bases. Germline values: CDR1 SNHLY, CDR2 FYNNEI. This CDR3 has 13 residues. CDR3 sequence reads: CASHFVSSYEQYF. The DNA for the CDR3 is TGTGCCAGCCATTTCGTGAGCTCCTACGAGCAGTACTTC.

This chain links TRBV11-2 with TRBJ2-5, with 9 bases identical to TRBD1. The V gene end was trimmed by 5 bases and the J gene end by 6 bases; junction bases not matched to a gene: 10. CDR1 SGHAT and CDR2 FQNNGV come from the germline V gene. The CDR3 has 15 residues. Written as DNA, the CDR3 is TGTGCCAGCAGCCAAAGCGGGACAGGGAAGAAGACCCAGTACTTC. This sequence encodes CASSQSGTGKKTQYF.

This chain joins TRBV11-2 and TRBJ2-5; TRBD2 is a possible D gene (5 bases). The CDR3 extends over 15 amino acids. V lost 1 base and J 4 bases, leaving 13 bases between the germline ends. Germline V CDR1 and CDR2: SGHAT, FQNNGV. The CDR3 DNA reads TGTGCCAGCAGCTTAGGACGGCTAGCTCTAGAGACCCAGTACTTC. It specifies CASSLGRLALETQYF.

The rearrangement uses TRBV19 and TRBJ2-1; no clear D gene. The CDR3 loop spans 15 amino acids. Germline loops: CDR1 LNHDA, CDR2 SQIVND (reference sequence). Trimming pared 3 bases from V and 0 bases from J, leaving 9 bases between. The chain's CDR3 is CASSMGTSSYNEQFF. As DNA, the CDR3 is TGTGCCAGTAGTATGGGCACGAGCTCCTACAATGAGCAGTTCTTC.

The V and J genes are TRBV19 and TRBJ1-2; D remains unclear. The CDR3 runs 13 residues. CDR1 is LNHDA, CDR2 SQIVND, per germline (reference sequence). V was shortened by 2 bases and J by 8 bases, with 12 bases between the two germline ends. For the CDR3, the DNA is TGTGCCAGTAGTATATTCTACTCGGGGGGCTACACCTTC. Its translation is CASSIFYSGGYTF.

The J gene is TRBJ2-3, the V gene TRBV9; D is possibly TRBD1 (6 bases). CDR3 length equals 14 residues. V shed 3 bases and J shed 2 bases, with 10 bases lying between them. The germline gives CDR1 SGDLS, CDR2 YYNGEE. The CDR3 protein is CASSARTVTDTQYF. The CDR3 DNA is TGTGCCAGCAGCGCCAGGACAGTCACAGATACGCAGTATTTT. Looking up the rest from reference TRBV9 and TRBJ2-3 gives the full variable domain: DSGVTQTPKHLITATGQRVTLRCSPRSGDLSVYWYQQSLDQGLQFLIQYYNGEERAKGNILERFSAQQFPDLHSELNLSSLELGDSALYFCASSARTVTDTQYFGPGTRLTVL.

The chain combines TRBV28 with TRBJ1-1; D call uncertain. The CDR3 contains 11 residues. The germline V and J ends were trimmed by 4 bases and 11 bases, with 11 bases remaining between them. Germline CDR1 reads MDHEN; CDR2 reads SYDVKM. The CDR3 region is CASSSPAGAFF. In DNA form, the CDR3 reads TGTGCCAGCAGTTCCCCCGCGGGGGCTTTCTTT.

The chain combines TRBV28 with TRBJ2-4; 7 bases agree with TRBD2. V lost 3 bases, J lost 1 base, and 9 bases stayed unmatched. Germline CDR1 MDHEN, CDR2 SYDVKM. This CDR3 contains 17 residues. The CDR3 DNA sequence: TGTGCCAGCAGTTTCACGGGAGCGGGACTTGCCAAAAACATTCAGTACTTC. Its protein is CASSFTGAGLAKNIQYF. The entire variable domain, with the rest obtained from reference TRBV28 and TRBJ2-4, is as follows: DVKVTQSSRYLVKRTGEKVFLECVQDMDHENMFWYRQDPGLGLRLIYFSYDVKMKEKGDIPEGYSVSREKKERFSLILESASTNQTSMYLCASSFTGAGLAKNIQYFGAGTRLSVL.

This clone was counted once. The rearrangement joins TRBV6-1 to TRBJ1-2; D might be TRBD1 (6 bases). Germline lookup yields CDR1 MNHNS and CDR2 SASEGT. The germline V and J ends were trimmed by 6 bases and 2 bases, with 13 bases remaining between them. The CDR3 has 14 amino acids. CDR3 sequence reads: CASRRTELNYGYTF. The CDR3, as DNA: TGTGCCAGCAGACGGACAGAGTTAAACTATGGCTACACCTTC.

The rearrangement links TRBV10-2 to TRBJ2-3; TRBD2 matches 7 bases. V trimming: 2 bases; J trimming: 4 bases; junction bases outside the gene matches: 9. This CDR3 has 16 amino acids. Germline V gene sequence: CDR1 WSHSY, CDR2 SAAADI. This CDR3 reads CASSEPDGRAADTQYF. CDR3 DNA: TGCGCCAGCAGTGAGCCCGATGGGAGGGCGGCAGATACGCAGTATTTT.

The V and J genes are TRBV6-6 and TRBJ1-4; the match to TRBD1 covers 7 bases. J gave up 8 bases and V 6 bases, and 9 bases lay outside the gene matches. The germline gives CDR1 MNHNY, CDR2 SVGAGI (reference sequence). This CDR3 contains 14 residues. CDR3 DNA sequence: TGTGCCAGCAGCACCGAGGGGGCGGAAGAAAAACTGTTTTTT. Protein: CASSTEGAEEKLFF.

In nucleotides, the CDR3 is TGTGCCAGCAGACTAGCTTATGAGCAGTTCTTC. Its translation is CASRLAYEQFF. The J gene is TRBJ2-1, the V gene TRBV28; possibly TRBD2 for D (6 bases). This CDR3 region has 11 residues. Trimming stripped 6 bases from V and 8 bases from J, with 8 bases between. Germline CDR1 MDHEN, CDR2 SYDVKM.

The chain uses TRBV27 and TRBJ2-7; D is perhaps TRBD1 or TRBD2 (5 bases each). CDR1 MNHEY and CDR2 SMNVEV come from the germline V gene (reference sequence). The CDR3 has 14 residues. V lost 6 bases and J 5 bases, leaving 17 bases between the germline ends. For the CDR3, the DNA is TGTGCCAGCAGCCCCCGGGAAGGGGTCGACGAGCAGTACTTC. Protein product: CASSPREGVDEQYF.